This T cell receptor beta chain was documented in a study of T cells in Graves' hyperthyroidism and ophthalmopathy. The wider study: Peripheral blood was taken when the disease was first diagnosed, before any treatment began.

Findings of the study overall: Ophthalmopathy cases were set apart from stable hyperthyroidism by a 13 V-J model. The model anticipated ophthalmopathy a median approximately 6.7 months pre-onset.

Of note for this clonotype: The antigen is unknown.

This CDR3 contains 14 residues. CDR1 is LNHDA, CDR2 SQIVND, per germline (reference sequence). With 5 bases removed from V and 2 bases from J, the gap between germline ends came to 13 bases. TCR beta CDR3 region amplification was performed from RNA transcripts. Initially, a first-round RT-PCR of the TCR CDR3 employed the HTBI primer set. TCRdb called the multiplex PCR reads again in MiXCR, with one record for every CDR3 protein. The sample carries about 350,000 distinct CDR3 sequences, roughly 14% recorded once. The rearrangement uses TRBV19 and TRBJ2-7, with unresolved D. Sequences were obtained from blood. This sequence was found in a woman aged 25 to 39 with Graves' hyperthyroidism. CDR3 sequence (DNA): TGTGCCAGTAGTGTAACCGTGCGCACCTACGAGCAGTACTTC. It encodes CASSVTVRTYEQYF. The whole variable domain, remainder taken from reference TRBV19 and TRBJ2-7, is DGGITQSPKYLFRKEGQNVTLSCEQNLNHDAMYWYRQDPGQGLRLIYYSQIVNDFQKGDIAEGYSVSREKKESFPLTVTSAQKNPTAFYLCASSVTVRTYEQYFGPGTRLTVT.